The 26 T cell receptor beta chains below all came from one sample that was sequenced in a study of T cell responses to AZD1222 COVID-19 vaccine. The method was immunoSEQ multiplex PCR; TCRdb's version includes in-frame clones alone and lacks a portion of them. The sample yields around 28,000 clones, around nine tenths seen once. Specimen: peripheral blood, collected on day 0 of AZD1222 vaccination. The receptors derive from an adult in good health.

The chain uses TRBV19 and TRBJ1-6; no reliable D call. Deletions cut 5 bases from V and 4 bases from J, with 12 bases between. CDR1 is LNHDA and CDR2 is SQIVND in the germline V gene (reference sequence). The length of the CDR3 is 15 residues. This chain's CDR3 is CASSGSSGYNSPLHF. In DNA form, the CDR3 reads TGTGCCAGTAGTGGGTCCTCAGGATATAATTCACCCCTCCACTTT.

The chain has TRBV15 and TRBJ2-2, with 8 bases identical to TRBD2. This CDR3 comprises 16 residues. The V and J ends lost 5 bases and 2 bases, in that order; junction bases with no gene match: 7. Germline V lookup: CDR1 LNHNV, CDR2 YYDKDF (reference sequence). The CDR3 loop is CATSGSGLVNTGELFF. In DNA, the CDR3 is TGTGCCACCAGCGGCTCGGGACTAGTAAACACCGGGGAGCTGTTTTTT.

The chain recombines TRBV2 with TRBJ2-5; TRBD2 matches 16 bases. This CDR3 is 18 amino acids long. The trim removed 7 bases at V and 4 bases at J, leaving 12 bases unmatched. The germline V gene encodes CDR1 SNHLY and CDR2 FYNNEI. The DNA for the CDR3 is TGTGCCAGCATGCAGGGACTAGCGGGAGGGAGGGGCGGAGAGACCCAGTACTTC. Its translation: CASMQGLAGGRGGETQYF.

This chain uses TRBV12-3 or TRBV12-4 with TRBJ2-5, with a weak D call TRBD2 (5 bases). This CDR3 spans 12 amino acids. Trimming took 3 bases from V and 3 from J, leaving 5 bases between them. As DNA, the CDR3 is TGTGCCAGCAGTTTGAGGGAAGAGACCCAGTACTTC. Encoded protein: CASSLREETQYF.

The rearrangement uses TRBV18 and TRBJ2-1; the D gene is possibly TRBD1 (5 bases). CDR1 and CDR2 from the germline V gene are KGHSH and LQKENI. The V end lost 1 base, the J end lost 5 bases, and 12 bases lay between the germline ends. The CDR3 runs 15 residues. CDR3 in DNA: TGTGCCAGCTCACCACTGCGTCAGGGCGACAATGAGCAGTTCTTC. The encoded protein is CASSPLRQGDNEQFF.

The chain recombines TRBV7-9 with TRBJ2-5, with 10 positions matching TRBD2. This CDR3 region has 13 residues. Germline V gene sequence: CDR1 SEHNR, CDR2 FQNEAQ (reference sequence). The V and J ends lost 6 bases and 5 bases, in that order; junction bases with no gene match: 3. The CDR3 spells CASSSSGSETQYF. Written as DNA, the CDR3 is TGTGCCAGCAGTTCTAGCGGGAGTGAGACCCAGTACTTC.

The chain uses TRBV2 and TRBJ1-1, with D hard to call. CDR1 and CDR2 (germline): SNHLY, FYNNEI. Between the trimmed V and J ends, which lost 8 bases and 7 bases, there was a span of 14 bases. This CDR3 has 12 residues. CDR3 bases: TGTGCCAGCGGAAAGGGAGTGGGTGAAGCTTTCTTT. Amino acids: CASGKGVGEAFF. Supplemented by reference TRBV2 and TRBJ1-1, the full variable domain reads EPEVTQTPSHQVTQMGQEVILRCVPISNHLYFYWYRQILGQKVEFLVSFYNNEISEKSEIFDDQFSVERPDGSNFTLKIRSTKLEDSAMYFCASGKGVGEAFFGQGTRLTVV.

V usage is TRBV7-9 and J usage is TRBJ2-2; D unclear. The V and J ends lost 5 bases and 5 bases respectively, with 6 bases between them. CDR1 is SEHNR and CDR2 is FQNEAQ in the germline V gene (reference sequence). CDR3 size: 12 residues. The CDR3 DNA reads as TGTGCCAGCAGCCCCTTTACCGGGGAGCTGTTTTTT. Translated: CASSPFTGELFF.

The chain carries TRBV7-6 and TRBJ2-3, with 7 bases lining up with TRBD2. Unmatched junction bases numbered 5, after V lost 5 bases and J lost 0 bases. This CDR3 spans 15 amino acids. Germline CDR1 and CDR2: SGHVS and FNYEAQ. The chain's CDR3 is CASSASGTSTDTQYF. DNA for the CDR3: TGTGCCAGCAGCGCTAGCGGAACTAGCACAGATACGCAGTATTTT.

The V call is TRBV15, the J call TRBJ2-3; a possible D gene is TRBD2 (5 bases). CDR3 length equals 13 residues. Germline V gene data show CDR1 as LNHNV and CDR2 as YYDKDF (reference sequence). Between the trimmed V and J ends, which lost 1 base and 7 bases, there was a span of 9 bases. This CDR3 reads CATSRGRGYTQYF. The CDR3 DNA follows: TGTGCCACCAGCAGAGGACGGGGATATACGCAGTATTTT.

The chain combines TRBV2 with TRBJ2-7, with D perhaps matching TRBD1 (5 bases). The V end was cut by 1 base, the J end by 4 bases, with 11 bases between. Germline CDR1 and CDR2: SNHLY and FYNNEI. The CDR3 runs 14 residues. CDR3 region: CASSEGGMVYEQYF. The CDR3 bases are TGTGCCAGCAGTGAAGGGGGCATGGTATACGAGCAGTACTTC.

The V and J genes are TRBV7-2 and TRBJ2-7; D is possibly TRBD2 (6 bases). Germline V gene sequence: CDR1 SGHTA, CDR2 FQGNSA. The CDR3 consists of 11 residues. Trimming removed 9 bases from V and 6 bases from J, with 12 bases in between. CDR3 region: CARKGDCEQYF. CDR3 nucleotides: TGTGCCAGGAAAGGGGACTGCGAGCAGTACTTC.

The chain is built from TRBV7-2 and TRBJ1-3, with D hard to call. Trimming removed 5 bases from V and 0 bases from J, with 11 bases in between. This CDR3 comprises 15 residues. CDR1 and CDR2 (germline): SGHTA, FQGNSA. In nucleotides, the CDR3 is TGTGCCAGCAGCCCCAGGCTGTTCTCTGGAAACACCATATATTTT. Its translation is CASSPRLFSGNTIYF.

The chain joins TRBV2 to TRBJ1-1; 7 nucleotides line up with TRBD1. The CDR3 contains 14 residues. Germline CDR1 and CDR2: SNHLY and FYNNEI. The J segment lost 6 bases and the V segment lost 6 bases, leaving 10 bases of the junction unmatched. The CDR3 here is CASSYLTGASEAFF. The CDR3 DNA reads as TGTGCCAGCAGCTATCTCACAGGGGCTTCTGAAGCTTTCTTT.

V and J are TRBV30 and TRBJ1-1, with 8 bases identical to TRBD1. The germline gives CDR1 GTSNPN, CDR2 SVGIG (reference sequence). The CDR3 has 14 residues. V lost 4 bases and J lost 4; bases outside the gene matches: 8. CDR3 sequence: CAWTPYRGSTEAFF. The CDR3 DNA follows: TGTGCCTGGACCCCCTACAGGGGGAGCACTGAAGCTTTCTTT.

This clone appeared a single time. The chain is built from TRBV29-1 and TRBJ1-1; D might be TRBD1 (6 bases). Germline CDR1 SQVTM, CDR2 ANQGSEA. This CDR3 has 12 amino acids. Trimming pared 6 bases from V and 6 bases from J, leaving 14 bases between. The CDR3 nucleotides are TGCAGCGTGAGACGAGGGGGACCTGAAGCTTTCTTT. This codes for CSVRRGGPEAFF.

This sequence joins TRBV3-1 (or the pseudogene TRBV3-2) and TRBJ2-3; tentatively, D is TRBD2 (6 bases). The CDR3 is made up of 17 amino acids. The V gene lost 1 base and the J gene lost 0 bases, with 14 bases spanning the gap. Germline values: CDR1 LGHDT, CDR2 YNNKEL (reference sequence). The CDR3 reads CASSQGSAGRSTDTQYF. As DNA, the CDR3 is TGTGCCAGCAGCCAAGGCTCGGCGGGAAGGAGCACAGATACGCAGTATTTT.

The gene calls are TRBV5-4 and TRBJ2-1, with 11 nucleotides matching TRBD2. Germline assignment: CDR1 SGHNT and CDR2 YYREEE (reference sequence). V trimming: 1 base; J trimming: 8 bases; junction bases outside the gene matches: 2. The CDR3 has 14 amino acids. For the CDR3, the DNA is TGTGCCAGCAGCTTGAGACTAGCGGGGTATGAGCAGTTCTTC. Translation gives CASSLRLAGYEQFF.

V gene TRBV9 combines with J gene TRBJ2-1; tentatively, D is TRBD2 (6 bases). The CDR3 extends over 15 amino acids. Germline V lookup: CDR1 SGDLS, CDR2 YYNGEE. V gave up 4 bases and J gave up 0 bases, with 11 bases separating them. The CDR3, as DNA: TGTGCCAGCAGCCCAGCCGGGAGCTCCTACAATGAGCAGTTCTTC. Protein: CASSPAGSSYNEQFF.

The gene calls are TRBV7-2 and TRBJ2-1, with D maybe TRBD1 (6 bases). Trimming stripped 4 bases from V and 4 bases from J, with 17 bases between. CDR1 SGHTA and CDR2 FQGNSA come from the germline V gene. CDR3 length equals 16 residues. CDR3 sequence: CASSSSGRGSYNEQFF. The DNA of the CDR3 is TGTGCCAGCAGCTCAAGCGGCAGGGGTTCTTACAATGAGCAGTTCTTC.

The rearrangement joins TRBV28 to TRBJ2-5; 9 nucleotides align to TRBD1. CDR1 MDHEN and CDR2 SYDVKM come from the germline V gene. With 2 bases clipped from V and 4 bases from J, the junction kept 8 bases outside the gene matches. CDR3 length: 16 amino acids. CDR3 residues: CASSLLPGQGPETQYF. The CDR3 DNA is TGTGCCAGCAGTTTACTCCCGGGACAGGGTCCAGAGACCCAGTACTTC.

The V and J genes are TRBV5-8 and TRBJ1-5, with 7 bases fitting TRBD1. With V trimmed by 4 bases and J by 2 bases, 9 bases remained unmatched. In germline, CDR1 is SGHTS, CDR2 YDEGEE. The CDR3 has 16 residues. The CDR3 region is CASSQLTGSGNQPQHF. CDR3 in DNA: TGTGCCAGCAGCCAACTGACAGGGTCGGGCAATCAGCCCCAGCATTTT.

The chain joins TRBV7-9 to TRBJ1-1, with D perhaps matching TRBD1 (5 bases). Germline V lookup: CDR1 SEHNR, CDR2 FQNEAQ (reference sequence). Trimming stripped 5 bases from V and 2 bases from J, with 15 bases between. The CDR3 has 15 amino acids. The CDR3 DNA follows: TGTGCCAGCAGCGGAACCGGGGGAATTAACACTGAAGCTTTCTTT. Its translation: CASSGTGGINTEAFF.

Regarding this clone: The junction shows a germline mismatch at one end, possibly a read error. The genes are TRBV15 and TRBJ1-1; TRBD1 matches 8 bases. Germline V CDR1 and CDR2: LNHNV, YYDKDF (reference sequence). The CDR3 runs 13 residues. The CDR3 nucleotides read TGTGCCACCAGCAGAGATCCGACAGGGGAAGTTTTCTTT. This translates into CATSRDPTGEVFF.

The chain has TRBV6-5 and TRBJ1-4; 7 bases align to TRBD1. Germline V gene data show CDR1 as MNHEY and CDR2 as SVGAGI. The CDR3 runs 14 residues. Trimming removed 9 bases from V and 3 bases from J; junction bases left unmatched: 7. CDR3: CASYSTGANEKLFF. CDR3 DNA: TGTGCCAGTTACTCTACAGGGGCTAATGAAAAACTGTTTTTT.

J is TRBJ1-5 and V is TRBV6-5, with no clear D. The V end was cut by 2 bases, the J end by 7 bases, with 12 bases between. CDR1 and CDR2 from the germline V gene are MNHEY and SVGAGI. The CDR3 is 14 residues long. The CDR3: CASSYEEGSQPQHF. DNA for the CDR3: TGTGCCAGCAGTTACGAGGAAGGTTCCCAGCCCCAGCATTTT.